This is a list of T cell receptor beta chains from one sample in a study of cytomegalovirus exposure and HLA in healthy donors. This table comes from immunoSEQ multiplex PCR, and its TCRdb copy is limited to in-frame clones, with some not included. The profile shows approximately 160,000 clones, approximately 80% of them singletons. The sample consisted of PBMCs. The receptors originated from a female donor in good health and CMV-seronegative. CDR3s include the opening cysteine and the closing phenylalanine or tryptophan. The D gene is left open where the match is weak. Clone size, where shown, is once, few, many, or a class for clones that have expanded.

abundance: .; v_gene: TRBV25-1; j_gene: TRBJ1-2; d_gene: .; CDR3aa: CASRGANYGYTF; CDR3nt: TGTGCCAGCAGAGGGGCTAACTATGGCTACACCTTC
abundance: .; v_gene: TRBV5-1; j_gene: TRBJ2-3; d_gene: TRBD2; CDR3aa: CASSSGGMIVSDTQYF; CDR3nt: TGCGCCAGCAGCTCCGGGGGGATGATAGTCTCAGATACGCAGTATTTT
abundance: .; v_gene: TRBV19; j_gene: TRBJ1-5; d_gene: TRBD1; CDR3aa: CASSSGQGQDSNQPQHF; CDR3nt: TGTGCCAGTAGTTCGGGACAGGGGCAGGATAGCAATCAGCCCCAGCATTTT
abundance: once; v_gene: TRBV28; j_gene: TRBJ1-5; d_gene: .; CDR3aa: CASSFLGGQPQHF; CDR3nt: TGTGCCAGCAGTTTCTTGGGGGGTCAGCCCCAGCATTTT
abundance: few; v_gene: TRBV2; j_gene: TRBJ2-4; d_gene: TRBD2; CDR3aa: CASSEAHVAGVSQYF; CDR3nt: TGTGCCAGCAGTGAAGCGCACGTAGCGGGGGTCAGTCAGTACTTC
abundance: .; v_gene: TRBV21-1; j_gene: TRBJ1-2; d_gene: .; CDR3aa: CASSKEAHGAPNYGYTF; CDR3nt: TGTGCCAGCAGCAAAGAAGCACACGGAGCTCCTAACTATGGCTACACCTTC
abundance: .; v_gene: TRBV11-1; j_gene: TRBJ1-2; d_gene: TRBD1; CDR3aa: CASSPSGQGANYGYTF; CDR3nt: TGTGCCAGCAGCCCATCCGGGCAGGGGGCCAACTATGGCTACACCTTC
abundance: .; v_gene: TRBV2; j_gene: TRBJ2-7; d_gene: .; CDR3aa: CASRTETGYSYEQYF; CDR3nt: TGTGCCAGCAGGACGGAAACAGGTTACTCCTACGAGCAGTACTTC
abundance: .; v_gene: TRBV19; j_gene: TRBJ1-5; d_gene: .; CDR3aa: CASSIFPQGGQPQHF; CDR3nt: TGTGCCAGTAGTATCTTTCCACAGGGTGGTCAGCCCCAGCATTTT
abundance: .; v_gene: TRBV2; j_gene: TRBJ2-3; d_gene: TRBD2; CDR3aa: CASNLSGVKSDTQYF; CDR3nt: TGTGCCAGCAACCTTAGCGGGGTCAAATCAGATACGCAGTATTTT
abundance: .; v_gene: TRBV30; j_gene: TRBJ2-3; d_gene: TRBD1; CDR3aa: CAWSPRDRSVLNTQYF; CDR3nt: TGTGCCTGGAGTCCCCGGGACAGATCCGTCCTCAACACGCAGTATTTT
abundance: .; v_gene: TRBV6-4; j_gene: TRBJ2-1; d_gene: TRBD2; CDR3aa: CASSDSGGDNEQFF; CDR3nt: TGTGCCAGCAGTGACTCGGGGGGGGACAATGAGCAGTTCTTC
abundance: once; v_gene: TRBV10-3; j_gene: TRBJ2-1; d_gene: .; CDR3aa: CAIKLEGSSYNEQFF; CDR3nt: TGTGCCATCAAGCTGGAGGGCAGCTCCTACAATGAGCAGTTCTTC
abundance: .; v_gene: TRBV15; j_gene: TRBJ1-2; d_gene: .; CDR3aa: CATSRDPNRAEGYTF; CDR3nt: TGTGCCACCAGCAGAGATCCCAACAGGGCGGAAGGCTACACCTTC
abundance: .; v_gene: TRBV7-9; j_gene: TRBJ2-5; d_gene: TRBD1; CDR3aa: CASSTRQGAETQYF; CDR3nt: TGTGCCAGCAGCACCAGACAGGGGGCTGAGACCCAGTACTTC
abundance: .; v_gene: TRBV6-6; j_gene: TRBJ1-6; d_gene: TRBD1; CDR3aa: CASSSDRGRNSPLHF; CDR3nt: TGTGCCAGCAGTTCAGACAGGGGGCGTAATTCACCCCTCCACTTT
abundance: .; v_gene: TRBV7-6; j_gene: TRBJ1-2; d_gene: TRBD1; CDR3aa: CASSPPPTGAGYTF; CDR3nt: TGTGCCAGCAGCCCCCCCCCGACAGGGGCCGGCTACACCTTC
abundance: .; v_gene: TRBV27; j_gene: TRBJ2-7; d_gene: TRBD1; CDR3aa: CASRKGQGLAEQYF; CDR3nt: TGTGCCAGCAGAAAGGGACAGGGCCTGGCCGAGCAGTACTTC
abundance: .; v_gene: TRBV18; j_gene: TRBJ1-4; d_gene: TRBD1; CDR3aa: CASSPPGIWDRVGEKLFF; CDR3nt: TGTGCCAGCTCACCACCCGGTATCTGGGACAGGGTGGGCGAAAAACTGTTTTTT
abundance: few; v_gene: TRBV7-9; j_gene: TRBJ1-1; d_gene: .; CDR3aa: CASSFLTELNTEAFF; CDR3nt: TGTGCCAGCAGCTTCCTGACAGAGTTGAACACTGAAGCTTTCTTT
abundance: .; v_gene: TRBV5-1; j_gene: TRBJ2-7; d_gene: .; CDR3aa: CASSLAGLEQYF; CDR3nt: TGCGCCAGCAGCTTGGCAGGGCTCGAGCAGTACTTC
abundance: .; v_gene: TRBV4-2; j_gene: TRBJ2-7; d_gene: TRBD1; CDR3aa: CASSQGGQEAYEQYF; CDR3nt: TGTGCCAGCAGCCAAGGGGGACAGGAGGCCTACGAGCAGTACTTC
abundance: .; v_gene: TRBV5-5; j_gene: TRBJ1-2; d_gene: .; CDR3aa: CASSLTIGGLFGYTF; CDR3nt: TGTGCCAGCAGCTTGACGATCGGAGGGCTTTTTGGCTACACCTTC
abundance: .; v_gene: TRBV9; j_gene: TRBJ1-1; d_gene: TRBD1; CDR3aa: CASSVRQGGTEAFF; CDR3nt: TGTGCCAGCAGCGTAAGACAGGGAGGAACTGAAGCTTTCTTT
abundance: .; v_gene: TRBV7-2; j_gene: TRBJ2-3; d_gene: TRBD1; CDR3aa: CASSLVRDRGVTDTQYF; CDR3nt: TGTGCCAGCAGCTTAGTACGTGACAGGGGAGTCACAGATACGCAGTATTTT
abundance: .; v_gene: TRBV7-2; j_gene: TRBJ2-7; d_gene: .; CDR3aa: CASSRYRGANYEQYF; CDR3nt: TGTGCCAGCAGCCGTTACCGGGGGGCTAACTACGAGCAGTACTTC
abundance: few; v_gene: TRBV29-1; j_gene: TRBJ1-5; d_gene: .; CDR3aa: CSVGTDSNQPQHF; CDR3nt: TGCAGCGTTGGGACAGATAGCAATCAGCCCCAGCATTTT
abundance: few; v_gene: TRBV7-2; j_gene: TRBJ2-1; d_gene: TRBD2; CDR3aa: CASSPGLAGGTSSYNEQFF; CDR3nt: TGTGCCAGCAGTCCGGGACTAGCGGGGGGCACGAGCTCCTACAATGAGCAGTTCTTC
abundance: .; v_gene: TRBV9; j_gene: TRBJ2-7; d_gene: TRBD2; CDR3aa: CASSASGGSSYEQYF; CDR3nt: TGTGCCAGCAGCGCCAGCGGGGGGAGTTCCTACGAGCAGTACTTC
abundance: .; v_gene: TRBV4-3; j_gene: TRBJ2-1; d_gene: .; CDR3aa: CASSQLRRVRASNEQFF; CDR3nt: TGCGCCAGCAGCCAACTAAGGCGGGTGAGGGCTAGTAATGAGCAGTTCTTC
abundance: once; v_gene: TRBV2; j_gene: TRBJ2-2; d_gene: TRBD1; CDR3aa: CATMKDRGVGTGELFF; CDR3nt: TGTGCCACCATGAAGGACAGGGGAGTGGGCACCGGGGAGCTGTTTTTT
abundance: .; v_gene: TRBV5-1; j_gene: TRBJ2-7; d_gene: TRBD2; CDR3aa: CASSWDTSGGVEQYF; CDR3nt: TGCGCCAGCAGCTGGGATACTAGCGGGGGGGTCGAGCAGTACTTC
abundance: .; v_gene: TRBV19; j_gene: TRBJ2-3; d_gene: TRBD2; CDR3aa: CASRASGGRIFTDTQYF; CDR3nt: TGTGCCAGTAGGGCGAGCGGGGGGCGCATATTCACAGATACGCAGTATTTT
abundance: .; v_gene: TRBV11-2; j_gene: TRBJ2-5; d_gene: .; CDR3aa: CASSLYRAGAGARETQYF; CDR3nt: TGTGCCAGCAGCTTATATCGGGCGGGAGCAGGGGCCCGAGAGACCCAGTACTTC
abundance: .; v_gene: TRBV9; j_gene: TRBJ1-6; d_gene: .; CDR3aa: CASSVEAQSNSPLHF; CDR3nt: TGTGCCAGCAGCGTAGAGGCACAGTCTAATTCACCCCTCCACTTT
abundance: .; v_gene: TRBV27; j_gene: TRBJ2-3; d_gene: TRBD1; CDR3aa: CASSSTTLGTRDSRDTQYF; CDR3nt: TGTGCCAGCAGTTCCACGACACTTGGGACCCGGGACAGTCGAGATACGCAGTATTTT
abundance: few; v_gene: TRBV6-6; j_gene: TRBJ1-2; d_gene: TRBD1; CDR3aa: CASSPEGTGFVGYTF; CDR3nt: TGTGCCAGCAGTCCAGAGGGGACAGGGTTTGTTGGCTACACCTTC
abundance: once; v_gene: TRBV7-9; j_gene: TRBJ1-5; d_gene: TRBD1; CDR3aa: CASSLDRANQPQHF; CDR3nt: TGTGCCAGCAGCTTGGACAGGGCCAATCAGCCCCAGCATTTT
abundance: .; v_gene: TRBV5-4; j_gene: TRBJ2-3; d_gene: TRBD1; CDR3aa: CASSGLTGVTDTQYF; CDR3nt: TGTGCCAGCAGCGGATTGACAGGGGTTACAGATACGCAGTATTTT
abundance: once; v_gene: TRBV7-3; j_gene: TRBJ2-7; d_gene: .; CDR3aa: CASSFGANYEQYF; CDR3nt: TGTGCCAGCAGCTTCGGAGCGAACTACGAGCAGTACTTC